Reported below is one T cell receptor beta chain. Its recognized antigen is unknown. No base-level quality is on record; no much larger clone is a single base apart. Separate from the roughly 650-subject first cohort, the validation cohort of 120 subjects was the group to which the donors belonged. This entry belongs to a study of cytomegalovirus exposure and HLA in healthy donors (dated by TCRdb to about 2017). In the study overall: According to a later analysis, one platform produced both the 120 validation repertoires and the 670 or so repertoires of the first cohort. To predict cytomegalovirus infection status, the study combined high-throughput TCR immunosequencing, statistical association of individual TCRs with disease status, and machine learning. Along with the roughly 670-subject first cohort, a separate validation cohort of over 90 different subjects was used. The aim of the study was to test whether cataloging public T cell receptors could identify signatures of past pathogen exposure. Results the study describes overall, beyond this receptor: A later analysis had no HLA typing for the validation cohort, so co-occurrence there was scored across all 110 or so repertoires. In vitro tests confirmed that a few of the cytomegalovirus-associated TCR beta chains recognize cytomegalovirus antigens. Most TCR sequences were observed very rarely across donors, whereas some public TCRs were present in many individuals. The classifier was reported to diagnose cytomegalovirus status with high specificity and sensitivity in both the original cohort and the validation cohort. A later analysis found that TCRs clustered in the first cohort also tended to co-occur in the 100 to 150 validation repertoires, with 90% to 95% of cluster scores above 0. The study listed 150 to 200 TCR beta chains as associated with cytomegalovirus. The authors suggested that the approach could potentially be generalized to other disease states and immunological phenotypes.

Taken from cysteine to phenylalanine, the CDR3 has 14 residues. The entry retains the CDR3 DNA only, 42 bases that are in frame from base 1. V is cut back by 6 bases and J by 6 bases, with 5 bases in the junction unmatched. CDR1 ENHRY and CDR2 SYGVKD were looked up in the germline V gene. Preparation of the library involved the immunoSEQ multiplex PCR assay. On the study's bioinformatics: To diagnose cytomegalovirus status from the catalog of TCR beta chain sequences, a statistical classification framework was built. The clones in this table, taken by TCRdb from immuneACCESS, are in-frame only. Not every clone is retained; where verified, under half of the shortfall comes from an unresolved V gene, and the cause of the rest is unknown. The V and J calls and clone size come from that table; D and trimming were worked out from the DNA. Here the sample has roughly 60,000 clones; just under 95% occur a single time. The ten largest make up about 2.2% of the sample.

The sequencing input was PBMCs. The rearrangement joined TRBV10-3 to TRBJ2-1; TRBD2 aligns with 10 central bases. The sequence was collected from a man aged 18 to 29 in good health and CMV-seronegative. The sequence in DNA is TGTGCCATCAGGGAGGGACTAGCGACCAATGAGCAGTTCTTC. Its product reads: CAIREGLATNEQFF.